A selection of T cell receptor beta chains follows, all from one sample in a study of blood T cells in healthy people across ages. TCRdb analysed the 5' RACE reads with MiXCR anew, one entry per CDR3 protein. This table has 1.5 million to 1.9 million distinct CDR3 sequences, under 55% appearing once. Sequences were obtained from blood. These TCRs come from a woman aged 18-29 years in good health. Both conserved end residues are trimmed from each CDR3.

V gene: TRBV28; CDR3 length: 17; J gene: TRBJ1-5; CDR3 protein: ASSGIPGQGRSSNQPQH
V gene: TRBV20-1; CDR3 length: 13; J gene: TRBJ1-1; CDR3 protein: SARGRVREMTEAF
V gene: TRBV7-2; CDR3 length: 14; J gene: TRBJ2-3; CDR3 protein: ASSAAGGGAKDTQY
V gene: TRBV12-3/TRBV12-4; CDR3 length: 12; J gene: TRBJ1-6; CDR3 protein: ASSRDNHNSPLH
V gene: TRBV10-3; CDR3 length: 13; J gene: TRBJ2-1; CDR3 protein: AISEGTMENNEQF
V gene: TRBV5-1; CDR3 length: 12; J gene: TRBJ1-2; CDR3 protein: ASSLEAGVYGYT
V gene: TRBV6-5; CDR3 length: 12; J gene: TRBJ2-3; CDR3 protein: ASSLAGLADTQY
V gene: TRBV6-6; CDR3 length: 10; J gene: TRBJ2-1; CDR3 protein: ASSMIRYEQF
V gene: TRBV6-1; CDR3 length: 13; J gene: TRBJ1-4; CDR3 protein: ASSKTGRANEKLF
V gene: TRBV14; CDR3 length: 13; J gene: TRBJ2-7; CDR3 protein: ASSRPGQGAYEQY
V gene: TRBV12-3/TRBV12-4; CDR3 length: 12; J gene: TRBJ1-1; CDR3 protein: ASSRAGSNTEAF
V gene: TRBV7-2; CDR3 length: 11; J gene: TRBJ1-5; CDR3 protein: ASSPGGSQPQH
V gene: TRBV12-3/TRBV12-4; CDR3 length: 13; J gene: TRBJ1-6; CDR3 protein: ASSSGQIYNSPLH
V gene: TRBV6-6; CDR3 length: 12; J gene: TRBJ1-1; CDR3 protein: ASSYREPNTEAF
V gene: TRBV7-9; CDR3 length: 11; J gene: TRBJ2-3; CDR3 protein: ASSTYGTDTQY
V gene: TRBV25-1; CDR3 length: 12; J gene: TRBJ1-1; CDR3 protein: ASSEPPPGWQAF
V gene: TRBV6-2/TRBV6-3; CDR3 length: 11; J gene: TRBJ2-1; CDR3 protein: ASSSSGVNEQF
V gene: TRBV29-1; CDR3 length: 9; J gene: TRBJ2-1; CDR3 protein: SGRLNNEQF
V gene: TRBV4-3; CDR3 length: 13; J gene: TRBJ2-7; CDR3 protein: ASSQDRGQGNEQY
V gene: TRBV20-1; CDR3 length: 12; J gene: TRBJ2-5; CDR3 protein: SARSGGRGETQY
V gene: TRBV5-1; CDR3 length: 13; J gene: TRBJ1-2; CDR3 protein: ASSFETQGMNGYT
V gene: TRBV18; CDR3 length: 16; J gene: TRBJ2-5; CDR3 protein: ASSPRFSGRAGQETQY
V gene: TRBV12-3/TRBV12-4; CDR3 length: 14; J gene: TRBJ2-3; CDR3 protein: ASSLTSGALTDTQY
V gene: TRBV2; CDR3 length: 10; J gene: .; CDR3 protein: ASSASAYEQY
V gene: TRBV29-1; CDR3 length: 11; J gene: TRBJ2-3; CDR3 protein: SVEGPNTDTQY
V gene: TRBV14; CDR3 length: 12; J gene: TRBJ2-7; CDR3 protein: ASSPRDSFYEQY
V gene: TRBV3-1; CDR3 length: 10; J gene: TRBJ1-2; CDR3 protein: ASSHSRYGYT
V gene: TRBV28; CDR3 length: 9; J gene: TRBJ2-3; CDR3 protein: ASSLRNTQY
V gene: TRBV6-2/TRBV6-3; CDR3 length: 12; J gene: TRBJ1-5; CDR3 protein: ASSYLRRDQPQH
V gene: TRBV12-3/TRBV12-4; CDR3 length: 10; J gene: TRBJ2-7; CDR3 protein: ASCPGGNEQY
V gene: TRBV4-3; CDR3 length: 15; J gene: TRBJ2-2; CDR3 protein: ASSQDRLAGGDGELF
V gene: TRBV29-1; CDR3 length: 10; J gene: TRBJ1-2; CDR3 protein: SVEKNRYGYT
V gene: TRBV28; CDR3 length: 11; J gene: TRBJ1-1; CDR3 protein: ASSFQGVFEAF